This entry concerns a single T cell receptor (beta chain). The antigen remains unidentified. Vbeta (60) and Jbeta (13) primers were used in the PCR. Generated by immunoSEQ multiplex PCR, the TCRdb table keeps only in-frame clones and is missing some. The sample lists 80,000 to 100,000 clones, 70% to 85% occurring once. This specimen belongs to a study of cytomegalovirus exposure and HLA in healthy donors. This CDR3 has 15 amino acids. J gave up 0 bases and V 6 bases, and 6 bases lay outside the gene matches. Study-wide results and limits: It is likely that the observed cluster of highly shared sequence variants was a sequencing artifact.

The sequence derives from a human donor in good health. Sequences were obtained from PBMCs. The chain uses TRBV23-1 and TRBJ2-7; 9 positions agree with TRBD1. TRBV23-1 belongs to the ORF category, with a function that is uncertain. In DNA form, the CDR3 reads TGCGCCAGCAGGACAGGACAGGGGTCCTCCTACGAGCAGTACTTC. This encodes CASRTGQGSSYEQYF.